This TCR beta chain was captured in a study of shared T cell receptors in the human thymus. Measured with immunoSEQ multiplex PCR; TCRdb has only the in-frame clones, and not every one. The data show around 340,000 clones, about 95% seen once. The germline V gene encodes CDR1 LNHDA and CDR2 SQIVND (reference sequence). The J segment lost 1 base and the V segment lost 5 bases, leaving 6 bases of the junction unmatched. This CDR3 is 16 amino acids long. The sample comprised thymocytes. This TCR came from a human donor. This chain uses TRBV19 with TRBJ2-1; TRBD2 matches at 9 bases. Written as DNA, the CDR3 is TGTGCCAGTAGTTTACGACTAGCGGTATCCTACAATGAGCAGTTCTTC. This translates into CASSLRLAVSYNEQFF.